This TCR beta chain was obtained from a study of OX40 agonist ivuxolimab in advanced cancers. Study as a whole: Subjects had a mean age of approximately 60 years, with a range of 23 to 79; almost 85% were male. Overall study findings and caveats: In general, CD8+ T cells held more expanded clones than CD4+ did, on average. Blood T cells, both CD4+ and CD8+, expanded clonally by week 6 at 0.1 to 3.0 mg/kg.

Measured with immunoSEQ multiplex PCR; TCRdb has only the in-frame clones, and not every one. The repertoire holds approximately 58,000 clones, with approximately 79% as singletons. Germline V gives CDR1 MDHEN, CDR2 SYDVKM. The V segment lost 3 bases and the J segment 12 bases; nucleotides outside the gene matches: 11. The CDR3 is 14 residues long. This clone occurred once. Its specificity is unknown. The sample consisted of CD4+ or CD8+ T cells sorted from blood, taken in a trial of the OX40 agonist ivuxolimab. This TCR came from an adult with an advanced solid tumor such as melanoma, head and neck, liver or kidney cancer. The chain combines TRBV28 with TRBJ2-1; the match to TRBD1 covers 7 bases. The CDR3 spells CASSFIGSRDRQFF. CDR3 nucleotides: TGTGCCAGCAGTTTCATTGGGTCCCGGGACAGGCAGTTCTTC.